This T cell receptor (beta chain) came from a study of T cell repertoires in cytomegalovirus infection. Using its own MiXCR run on the reads, TCRdb lists one record per CDR3 protein. The data contain more than 200,000 distinct CDR3 sequences, approximately 9% of them seen just once; the ten biggest clones take up about 16%. This clonotype was seen more than once but under ten times. Sample: PBMCs. This receptor was taken from a human donor in good health (CMV status not recorded). Some clones in this sample may be carry-over from other donors' samples.

The CDR3 protein is CSARAPPQNTEAFF. In DNA, the CDR3 is TGCAGTGCTAGAGCCCCCCCCCAGAACACTGAAGCTTTCTTT. V and J are TRBV20-1 and TRBJ1-1; D is ambiguous. Trimming took 1 base from V and 1 from J, leaving 10 bases between them. The CDR3 is 14 amino acids. The germline CDR1 and CDR2 sequences are DFQATT and SNEGSKA (reference sequence).